The subject of this entry is one TCR beta chain. Antigen: not known. This entry belongs to a study of CXCR3-negative and CXCR3-positive naive CD8 T cells. Study findings and constraints: TRB CDR3s were more hydrophobic in CXCR3-positive than in CXCR3-negative naive cells. The study found comparably high diversity in both naive subsets and much lower diversity in memory CD8+ cells.

Germline values: CDR1 SGHRS, CDR2 YFSETQ. The CDR3 has 16 amino acids. Preparation of TRB cDNA libraries relied on 5' RACE carrying UMI labels. TCRdb re-called the 5' RACE reads, yielding one record per CDR3 amino acid sequence without DNA. Reported are about 80,000 distinct CDR3 sequences; the ten largest clones contain around 1.6%. This TCR derives from a human donor in good health. Some clones in this sample may be carry-over from other donors' samples. The sample taken for sequencing was naive CXCR3- CD8+ T cells from blood. Subset here: CD45RO-CCR7+CD27+CD95- naive CD8+ T cells lacking CXCR3 (TNR3-). This rearrangement joins TRBV5-1 to TRBJ2-1. The CDR3 loop reads CASSLARRSSYNEQFF.